The 18 T cell receptor beta chains below were found in one sample sequenced in a study of Graves' ophthalmopathy and Graves' hyperthyroidism (dated by TCRdb to 2016 to 2018). The sample was run on an Illumina HiSeq 2000. For repertoire sequencing, TCR beta CDR3 regions were amplified from RNA transcripts. The first round of RT-PCR was done with HTBI primers and the Qiagen OneStep RT-PCR kit, and was followed by a second round of multiplex PCR, then size selection and purification. TCRdb trimmed the raw reads at Q25, called clones with MiXCR and kept productive beta chains. Identical CDR3 protein sequences are pooled into one entry, listed with their most common genes and DNA. A total of about 740,000 distinct CDR3 sequences appear in this sample, roughly 41% of them only once. The leading ten clones occupy roughly 45% of the sample. The sequenced sample consisted of peripheral blood. These receptors came from an adult man with Graves' ophthalmopathy.

This clonotype was counted only a few times. The chain joins TRBV7-9 to TRBJ1-3; TRBD1 might be the D (5 bases). V was pared by 1 base and J by 1 base, with 17 bases between. Germline CDR1 is SEHNR and CDR2 is FQNEAQ (reference sequence). This CDR3 contains 18 residues. CDR3 DNA sequence: TGTGCCAGCAGCTTAGGGGGGTGGGGCGGGCGATCTGGAAACACCATATATTTT. Translated, it gives CASSLGGWGGRSGNTIYF.

The chain couples TRBV6-1 to TRBJ1-1; no clear D. V lost 1 base and J lost 6, with 3 bases in between. The CDR3 has 11 residues. Germline values: CDR1 MNHNS, CDR2 SASEGT. CDR3 in DNA: TGTGCCAGCAGTGAAGTGGCTGAAGCTTTCTTT. Amino acids: CASSEVAEAFF.

To note about this clonotype: Possible read error: a much larger clone is one base away. The chain joins TRBV20-1 to TRBJ1-2; D remains ambiguous. Germline V lookup: CDR1 DFQATT, CDR2 SNEGSKA (reference sequence). CDR3 length: 11 amino acids. The CDR3 nucleotides are TGCAGTGCCGATAGCCCCTCTGGCTGCACCTTC. It codes for CSADSPSGCTF.

The CDR3 coding sequence is TGTGCCAGCAGCCCGTTGACAGGGTCGAGAAGCACTGAAGCTTTCTTT. Protein product: CASSPLTGSRSTEAFF. This chain links TRBV7-9 with TRBJ1-1; 7 bases align to TRBD1. There are 16 residues in the CDR3. Looked up from germline, CDR1 is SEHNR and CDR2 is FQNEAQ (reference sequence). The ends lost 5 bases at V and 4 bases at J; junction bases unmatched: 13. Using reference TRBV7-9 and TRBJ1-1 for the parts outside the CDR3, the full variable domain is DTGVSQNPRHKITKRGQNVTFRCDPISEHNRLYWYRQTLGQGPEFLTYFQNEAQLEKSRLLSDRFSAERPKGSFSTLEIQRTEQGDSAMYLCASSPLTGSRSTEAFFGQGTRLTVV.

This clonotype was seen repeatedly, ten times or more. The chain has TRBV5-1 and TRBJ1-5; D remains ambiguous. Looked up from germline, CDR1 is SGHRS and CDR2 is YFSETQ. V was clipped by 6 bases and J by 5 bases, with 21 bases between them. The CDR3 is made up of 16 amino acids. The DNA for the CDR3 is TGCGCCAGCAATGAAGGACCATGGGAAGTCGATCAGCCCCAGCATTTT. Its translation is CASNEGPWEVDQPQHF.

About this clonotype itself: A much larger clonotype is one base distant, so this may be a read error. V gene TRBV7-6 combines with J gene TRBJ1-5; no clear D gene. CDR3 length: 13 residues. Germline-derived CDR1 and CDR2 are SGHVS and FNYEAQ. This CDR3 is CASSFTENQPLHF. The CDR3 nucleotides read TGTGCCAGCAGCTTTACAGAAAATCAGCCCCTGCATTTT.

This chain links TRBV10-3 with TRBJ1-1, with 12 bases fitting TRBD1. Unmatched junction bases numbered 4, after V lost 9 bases and J lost 8 bases. The CDR3 contains 12 residues. Per germline, CDR1 ENHRY and CDR2 SYGVKD. CDR3 nucleotides: TGTGCCATTAGCGGGACAGGGGGCGAAGCTTTCTTT. Its protein is CAISGTGGEAFF.

V is TRBV29-1 and J is TRBJ2-6; D is unclear. There are 15 residues in the CDR3. Germline V gives CDR1 SQVTM, CDR2 ANQGSEA. Trimming took 6 bases from V and 3 from J, leaving 15 bases between them. Written as DNA, the CDR3 is TGCAGCGTCGATGAGCTAACGATTGGGGCCAACGTCCTGACTTTC. It is translated as CSVDELTIGANVLTF.

This clonotype was detected only once. CDR3 sequence (DNA): TGTGCCAGCAGTCCCAATTATTACCCCGGGGAGCTGTTTTTT. Its translation: CASSPNYYPGELFF. This sequence joins TRBV25-1 and TRBJ2-2, with no clear D. V gave up 5 bases and J gave up 6 bases, with 13 bases separating them. The CDR3 has 14 amino acids. Germline CDR1 MGHDK, CDR2 SYGVNS.

Remarks on this clonotype: Relative to the germline gene, one junction end is altered; a read error may explain this. This chain links TRBV10-3 with TRBJ1-1; D gene unclear. Germline CDR1 and CDR2: ENHRY and SYGVKD. The CDR3 is 14 amino acids. The CDR3 coding sequence is TGTGCCAGCAGTTTAATATCAGGGAACACTGAAGCTTTCTTT. As protein: CASSLISGNTEAFF.

This clonotype was picked up a small number of times. V is TRBV11-2 and J is TRBJ1-2, with D uncertain. This CDR3 contains 16 residues. V lost 0 bases, J lost 4 bases, and 15 bases lay in between. CDR1 is SGHAT, CDR2 FQNNGV, per germline. CDR3 protein: CASSLDPGPNVYGYTF. Here the CDR3 DNA reads TGTGCCAGCAGCTTAGACCCCGGGCCGAATGTCTATGGCTACACCTTC. Based on the CDR3 plus reference TRBV11-2 and TRBJ1-2, the full variable domain is EAGVAQSPRYKIIEKRQSVAFWCNPISGHATLYWYQQILGQGPKLLIQFQNNGVVDDSQLPKDRFSAERLKGVDSTLKIQPAKLEDSAVYLCASSLDPGPNVYGYTFGSGTRLTVV.

The chain carries TRBV11-2 and TRBJ2-7; D might be TRBD2 (6 bases). Trimming pared 7 bases from V and 2 bases from J, leaving 18 bases between. CDR3 size: 15 residues. CDR1 SGHAT and CDR2 FQNNGV come from the germline V gene. CDR3 in DNA: TGTGCCAGCACCCCCTGGGGGGTGACAGCCTACGAGCAGTACTTC. Amino acids: CASTPWGVTAYEQYF. Filled out from reference TRBV11-2 and TRBJ2-7, the complete variable domain reads EAGVAQSPRYKIIEKRQSVAFWCNPISGHATLYWYQQILGQGPKLLIQFQNNGVVDDSQLPKDRFSAERLKGVDSTLKIQPAKLEDSAVYLCASTPWGVTAYEQYFGPGTRLTVT.

This clonotype was observed at least ten times. The CDR3 loop reads CASSEHTGEGLVEQYF. The DNA for the CDR3 is TGTGCCAGCAGCGAGCACACAGGGGAGGGACTCGTTGAGCAGTACTTC. This chain joins TRBV7-6 and TRBJ2-7; the D gene could be TRBD1 or TRBD2 (7 bases each). The germline V and J ends were trimmed by 5 bases and 7 bases, with 24 bases remaining between them. Germline V gene lookup returns CDR1 SGHVS and CDR2 FNYEAQ. The CDR3 sequence is 16 residues long.

This chain uses TRBV20-1 with TRBJ2-6; the D gene is possibly TRBD2 (5 bases). V was shortened by 0 bases and J by 0 bases, with 12 bases between the two germline ends. CDR3 length equals 17 residues. The germline V gene encodes CDR1 DFQATT and CDR2 SNEGSKA (reference sequence). The CDR3 here is CSARDWNDYSGANVLTF. The CDR3 DNA follows: TGCAGTGCTAGAGATTGGAATGACTACTCTGGGGCCAACGTCCTGACTTTC.

The chain combines TRBV29-1 with TRBJ1-5; 7 nucleotides match TRBD1. This CDR3 is built from 12 residues. Germline CDR1 and CDR2: SQVTM and ANQGSEA. V trimming: 6 bases; J trimming: 10 bases; junction bases outside the gene matches: 9. The CDR3 bases are TGCAGCGTCCAGACAGGGAGATCCCCCCAGCATTTT. Its protein product is CSVQTGRSPQHF.

This clonotype was observed at least ten times. The chain couples TRBV12-3 or TRBV12-4 to TRBJ1-6, with a tentative D call TRBD1 (5 bases). Deletions cut 5 bases from V and 7 bases from J, with 9 bases between. The CDR3 loop spans 13 amino acids. CDR3 sequence (DNA): TGTGCCAGCAGTGGGACGGCGAATTCACCCCTCCACTTT. Translating it yields CASSGTANSPLHF.

This clonotype was observed at least ten times. This chain uses TRBV7-9 with TRBJ2-7; the D is unclear. CDR3 size: 14 residues. V was shortened by 3 bases and J by 0 bases, with 9 bases between the two germline ends. Germline values: CDR1 SEHNR, CDR2 FQNEAQ (reference sequence). In nucleotides, the CDR3 is TGTGCCAGCAGCTTCGTGTTAAACTCCTACGAGCAGTACTTC. It is translated as CASSFVLNSYEQYF.

To note about this clonotype: It may be a read error: a sequence one base away is much more abundant. The chain links TRBV10-3 to TRBJ1-1; D uncertain. The V end lost 5 bases, the J end lost 10 bases, and 11 bases lay between the germline ends. Germline V gives CDR1 ENHRY, CDR2 SYGVKD. The CDR3 consists of 11 residues. The CDR3 protein is CAISYGETAFF. CDR3 DNA: TGTGCCATCAGTTACGGGGAGACAGCTTTCTTT.